This TCR beta chain comes out of a study of blood T cell repertoires in COVID-19. Study summary: T cells, B-cell-depleted T cells, or PBMCs supplied cDNA or gDNA.

The germline V gene encodes CDR1 LGHDT and CDR2 YNNKEL (reference sequence). The CDR3 totals 16 residues. The V and J ends lost 1 base and 6 bases respectively, with 16 bases between them. In the authors' methods: Amplification from reference gene primers served as the basis for estimated nucleated cell counts. Sequenced by immunoSEQ multiplex PCR; TCRdb stores in-frame clones only, minus some. That table furnishes V, J and clone size, whereas the DNA furnished D and trimming. The sample lists 40,000 to 50,000 clones, more than 70% occurring once. V usage is TRBV3-1 (or the pseudogene TRBV3-2) and J usage is TRBJ2-1, with a weak D call TRBD2 (6 bases). This receptor was taken from a man aged 65-85 years with acute or convalescent COVID-19. Sequencing used peripheral blood. CDR3: CASSQGIGRGSNEQFF. DNA of the CDR3: TGTGCCAGCAGCCAAGGTATCGGACGGGGGTCCAATGAGCAGTTCTTC.